This paragraph reports one T cell receptor (beta chain). Its antigen remains unidentified. PBMCs, at least 7 million per sample, were isolated. This entry comes from a study of blood T cells in healthy people across ages. Study-wide background: Through template switching, about one barcoded beta molecule was captured per two T cells, as measured in model experiments.

Germline assignment: CDR1 SGHTA and CDR2 FQGNSA. The CDR3 is 15 residues long. Study outcomes and limitations: The authors considered diversity estimates from one million T cells to be underestimates.

Then a second PCR, running roughly 7 to 12 cycles, was carried out with a sample-barcoded 5' primer and a J-beta primer mix. TCRdb re-derived calls from the 5' RACE reads in MiXCR, one entry per CDR3 protein. In the table there are 1.5 million to 2 million distinct CDR3 sequences, roughly 43% of which are singletons. Sequencing was done on a sample of blood. V gene TRBV7-2 combines with J gene TRBJ2-4; no clear D. Near its end, the DNA agrees better with TRBJ2-7, so the J call may be wrong. The receptor was isolated from a human donor in good health. CDR3 DNA: TGTGCCAGCAGCCTTACCCACACCAACTCCTACGAGCAGTACTTC. Amino acids: CASSLTHTNSYEQYF.